Listed below are T cell receptor beta chains from one sample, sequenced in a study of cytomegalovirus exposure and HLA in healthy donors. The data were produced by immunoSEQ multiplex PCR, yet TCRdb's version contains in-frame clones alone and is incomplete. The table shows 140,000 or so clones, with roughly 80% occurring only once. Sequencing was performed on PBMCs. The receptors here all came from a woman aged 30 to 39 in good health and CMV-seronegative. Each CDR3 is given with its conserved first and last residue. D genes are given only for firm matches. A row's size may be missing; if present it is once, few, many or a size class.

v_call: TRBV7-2; j_call: TRBJ1-3; clone_size: few; d_call: TRBD1; cdr3_nt: TGTGCCAGCAGCTTAGCGGGACAGGGCTCTGGAAACACCATATATTTT; cdr3_aa: CASSLAGQGSGNTIYF
v_call: TRBV2; j_call: TRBJ1-2; clone_size: -; d_call: -; cdr3_nt: TGTGCCAGCAGTCAGAACAGGGATCCCATCTATGGCTACACCTTC; cdr3_aa: CASSQNRDPIYGYTF
v_call: TRBV5-1; j_call: TRBJ2-3; clone_size: -; d_call: -; cdr3_nt: TGCGCCAGCAGCCCGGCAGGAACCAGCCATCCAACAGATACGCAGTATTTT; cdr3_aa: CASSPAGTSHPTDTQYF
v_call: TRBV27; j_call: TRBJ1-5; clone_size: once; d_call: -; cdr3_nt: TGTGCCAGCAGCAAACGCCCGGTTAGCAATCAGCCCCAGCATTTT; cdr3_aa: CASSKRPVSNQPQHF
v_call: TRBV7-9; j_call: TRBJ2-3; clone_size: -; d_call: TRBD2; cdr3_nt: TGTTCCAGCAGCCTATCACTAGCGGGGGTGACAGATACGCAGTATTTT; cdr3_aa: CSSSLSLAGVTDTQYF
v_call: TRBV7-9; j_call: TRBJ2-7; clone_size: -; d_call: -; cdr3_nt: TGTGCCAGCAGCTTATCGGACTACTCCTACGAGCAGTACTTC; cdr3_aa: CASSLSDYSYEQYF
v_call: TRBV27; j_call: TRBJ1-5; clone_size: -; d_call: -; cdr3_nt: TGTGCCAGCAGTTTATTCAGGGTAAATCAGCCCCAGCATTTT; cdr3_aa: CASSLFRVNQPQHF
v_call: TRBV19; j_call: TRBJ1-2; clone_size: -; d_call: TRBD1; cdr3_nt: TGTGCCAGTAGAGCTGGACAGGGGGCTAACTATGGCTACACCTTC; cdr3_aa: CASRAGQGANYGYTF
v_call: TRBV7-9; j_call: TRBJ1-2; clone_size: -; d_call: -; cdr3_nt: TGTGCCAGCAGCTTAGATACAGTGTATGGCTACACCTTC; cdr3_aa: CASSLDTVYGYTF
v_call: TRBV2; j_call: TRBJ2-2; clone_size: -; d_call: TRBD1; cdr3_nt: TGTGCCAGCAGTGAAGGGACAGGGTTCACCGGGGAGCTGTTTTTT; cdr3_aa: CASSEGTGFTGELFF
v_call: TRBV27; j_call: TRBJ2-7; clone_size: -; d_call: TRBD1; cdr3_nt: TGTGCCAGCAGTTTAACAGGGGCCTACGAGCAGTACTTC; cdr3_aa: CASSLTGAYEQYF
v_call: TRBV27; j_call: TRBJ2-4; clone_size: few; d_call: TRBD2; cdr3_nt: TGTGCCAGCAGTCGGACTAGCGGGGGGCCTCGAAACATTCAGTACTTC; cdr3_aa: CASSRTSGGPRNIQYF
v_call: TRBV25-1; j_call: TRBJ2-5; clone_size: -; d_call: TRBD1; cdr3_nt: TGTGCCGGCAGGGGGGACAGGGGCGTGGAGACCCAGTACTTC; cdr3_aa: CAGRGDRGVETQYF
v_call: TRBV7-8; j_call: TRBJ1-2; clone_size: -; d_call: -; cdr3_nt: TGTGCCAGCAGCCAAGCGGAATCTGGCTACACCTTC; cdr3_aa: CASSQAESGYTF
v_call: TRBV7-2; j_call: TRBJ2-3; clone_size: -; d_call: TRBD2; cdr3_nt: TGTGCCAGCAGCTTAAGGCTAGCGGGGATCGCAGATACGCAGTATTTT; cdr3_aa: CASSLRLAGIADTQYF
v_call: TRBV11-1; j_call: TRBJ1-1; clone_size: -; d_call: TRBD1; cdr3_nt: TGTGCCAGCAGTTTGACAGGGGGCTCCACTGAAGCTTTCTTT; cdr3_aa: CASSLTGGSTEAFF
v_call: TRBV18; j_call: TRBJ2-3; clone_size: -; d_call: -; cdr3_nt: TGTGCCAGCTCACCCCGGACATCGGAAGCAGATACGCAGTATTTT; cdr3_aa: CASSPRTSEADTQYF
v_call: TRBV18; j_call: TRBJ1-2; clone_size: -; d_call: -; cdr3_nt: TGTGCCAGCTCACCTTACCGGGAGCCCTATGGCTACACCTTC; cdr3_aa: CASSPYREPYGYTF
v_call: TRBV7-2; j_call: TRBJ2-5; clone_size: -; d_call: TRBD1; cdr3_nt: TGTGCCAGCAGCTTAGTCGGCAGGGGGCGGGTAGAGACCCAGTACTTC; cdr3_aa: CASSLVGRGRVETQYF
v_call: TRBV5-1; j_call: TRBJ2-1; clone_size: -; d_call: TRBD2; cdr3_nt: TGCGCCAGCAGCCTAACTAGCGTCTACAATGAGCAGTTCTTC; cdr3_aa: CASSLTSVYNEQFF
v_call: TRBV5-1; j_call: TRBJ1-3; clone_size: once; d_call: -; cdr3_nt: TGCGCCAGCAGAAATGAGACAGTCCGCCCCTCTGGAAACACCATATATTTT; cdr3_aa: CASRNETVRPSGNTIYF
v_call: TRBV7-2; j_call: TRBJ2-5; clone_size: -; d_call: -; cdr3_nt: TGTGCCAGCAGCCCAGGAGGGGGCGGGCAAGAGACCCAGTACTTC; cdr3_aa: CASSPGGGGQETQYF
v_call: TRBV7-2; j_call: TRBJ1-2; clone_size: -; d_call: -; cdr3_nt: TGTGCCAGCAGCCAAAGATTAAACACCGCCTATGGCTACACCTTC; cdr3_aa: CASSQRLNTAYGYTF
v_call: TRBV9; j_call: TRBJ2-2; clone_size: -; d_call: TRBD2; cdr3_nt: TGTGCCCCGACCCGGTTCCTAGCGGGAGGGCCCGACACCGGGGAGCTGTTTTTT; cdr3_aa: CAPTRFLAGGPDTGELFF
v_call: TRBV2; j_call: TRBJ2-3; clone_size: -; d_call: TRBD2; cdr3_nt: TGTGCCAGCAGAGAGACTAGCGTGGTAGATACGCAGTATTTT; cdr3_aa: CASRETSVVDTQYF
v_call: TRBV11-2; j_call: TRBJ1-1; clone_size: -; d_call: TRBD1; cdr3_nt: TGTGCCAGCAGCTTAGTGACAGGGGCCACTGAAGCTTTCTTT; cdr3_aa: CASSLVTGATEAFF
v_call: TRBV7-8; j_call: TRBJ2-7; clone_size: -; d_call: TRBD1; cdr3_nt: TGTGCCAGCAGCCGGGACAGAATCTACGAGCAGTACTTC; cdr3_aa: CASSRDRIYEQYF
v_call: TRBV6-1; j_call: TRBJ1-6; clone_size: -; d_call: -; cdr3_nt: TGTGCCACCTCGACTGTAAAATCACCCCTCCACTTT; cdr3_aa: CATSTVKSPLHF
v_call: TRBV5-6; j_call: TRBJ2-1; clone_size: -; d_call: TRBD2; cdr3_nt: TGTGCCAGCAGCCCAATTGGAGCGGGAGGGCCGGATGAGCAGTTCTTC; cdr3_aa: CASSPIGAGGPDEQFF
v_call: TRBV2; j_call: TRBJ2-2; clone_size: few; d_call: -; cdr3_nt: TGTGCCAGCAGTGGTCAGAACACCGGGGAGCTGTTTTTT; cdr3_aa: CASSGQNTGELFF
v_call: TRBV19; j_call: TRBJ1-1; clone_size: -; d_call: TRBD1; cdr3_nt: TGTGCCAGTAGTATCGGGACAGACACTGAAGCTTTCTTT; cdr3_aa: CASSIGTDTEAFF